This is a list of T cell receptor beta chains from one sample in a study of T-cell memory formation after mild COVID-19. One entry per CDR3 protein results from TCRdb running MiXCR on the 5' RACE reads. The data show roughly 610,000 distinct CDR3 sequences, approximately 15% seen once. The sample was PBMCs or a T cell subset sorted from them (not recorded which). The source is an adult woman who had mild COVID-19 (a few samples of this study predate the infection). Cell type and time point are not known. Both conserved end residues are part of each CDR3. Each record gives: clone size, J gene, V gene, D gene, CDR3 DNA, CDR3 protein. D genes are given only for firm matches. Clone size, where shown, is once, few, many, or a class for clones that have expanded.

few,TRBJ2-5,TRBV6-6,.,TGTGCCAGCACCCAAAGGAGCTCCGCAGAGACCCAGTACTTC,CASTQRSSAETQYF
.,TRBJ2-1,TRBV19,.,TGTGCCAGTAGTATCCTGGGGCAGGCCCTCGGCCAAACCCCCCATGAGCAGTTCTTC,CASSILGQALGQTPHEQFF
many,TRBJ1-2,TRBV18,.,TGTGCCAGCTCACACACCACAGGGACCGGATATGGCTACACCTTC,CASSHTTGTGYGYTF
few,TRBJ2-7,TRBV20-1,.,TGCAGTGCCCCAACGGGGTATAACTACGAGCAGTACTTC,CSAPTGYNYEQYF
.,TRBJ2-3,TRBV7-9,TRBD2,TGTGCCAGCAGCCTCAGCCTAGCGGCCCGGCGGGCGACGCAGTATTTT,CASSLSLAARRATQYF
few,TRBJ1-5,TRBV6-2/TRBV6-3,.,TGTGCCAGCAGGGATTCCAGCAATCAGCCCCAGCATTTT,CASRDSSNQPQHF
.,TRBJ2-3,TRBV11-2,.,TGTGCCAGCAGCTTAGTAGTCGGGTACACAGATACGCAGTATTTT,CASSLVVGYTDTQYF
.,TRBJ2-2,TRBV18,.,TGTGCCAGCTCACCCTCATGGGAGCGGAGGTCCTCCGGGGAGCTGTTTTTT,CASSPSWERRSSGELFF
few,TRBJ2-3,TRBV5-1,TRBD1,TGCGCCAGCAGCTTGGCTAGGACAGGGGTCACAGATACGCAGTATTTT,CASSLARTGVTDTQYF
few,TRBJ1-1,TRBV29-1,TRBD1,TGCAGCGTTGGTCGGGACAGGGGCCACGCTTTCTTT,CSVGRDRGHAFF
few,TRBJ1-1,TRBV12-3/TRBV12-4,.,TGTGCCAGCAGACATACGACAGGGAACACTGAAGCTTTCTTT,CASRHTTGNTEAFF
.,TRBJ2-2,TRBV2,TRBD2,TGTGCCAGCAGACGTCAAAGCGGGGGGGTCACCGGGGAGCTGTTTTTT,CASRRQSGGVTGELFF
few,TRBJ1-6,TRBV6-5,.,TGTGCCAGCAGTTACTCTTCCGATAATTCACCCCTCCACTTT,CASSYSSDNSPLHF
many,TRBJ2-1,TRBV7-2,TRBD1,TGTGCCAGCAGCTCGACAGGGGTTGAGCAGTTCTTC,CASSSTGVEQFF
.,TRBJ2-7,TRBV18,TRBD1,TGTGCCAGCTCACCTATACAGGGGGTCTACGAGCAGTACTTC,CASSPIQGVYEQYF
.,TRBJ2-7,TRBV6-6,.,TGTGCCAGCAAGGAGGGAACGGAGCAGTACTTC,CASKEGTEQYF
.,TRBJ1-1,TRBV27,TRBD1,TGTGCCAGCAGTTTATCGGGGACAGGGGTTAACACTGAAGCTTTCTTT,CASSLSGTGVNTEAFF
many,TRBJ2-1,TRBV7-2,.,TGTGCCAGCAGCTCGATAGCATATTACAATGAGCAGTTCTTC,CASSSIAYYNEQFF
few,TRBJ1-2,TRBV20-1,TRBD1,TGCAGTGCTCAAGGACAGGGGGGCCTGTATGGCTACACCTTC,CSAQGQGGLYGYTF
.,TRBJ2-7,TRBV3-1,TRBD1,TGTGCCAGCAGCCAAGGAGGGACAGGAAAATACTACGAGCAGTACTTC,CASSQGGTGKYYEQYF
.,TRBJ2-3,TRBV9,.,TGTGCCAGCAGCGTAGAAACGGGGGTCTCCCCAGATACGCAGTATTTT,CASSVETGVSPDTQYF
.,TRBJ2-1,TRBV5-1,.,TGCGCCAGCAATGAATTTCCGGGATCCTACAATGAGCAGTTCTTC,CASNEFPGSYNEQFF
.,TRBJ2-1,TRBV5-7,.,TGTGCCAGCAGTTCGGACCGCCCCTCCTACAATGAGCAGTTCTTC,CASSSDRPSYNEQFF
many,TRBJ2-4,TRBV5-1,.,TGCGCCAGCCATTCGGGGGAAACCAAAAACATTCAGTACTTC,CASHSGETKNIQYF
few,TRBJ1-2,TRBV19,.,TGTGCCAGTAGTATAGTAAGGACGAAATATGGCTACACCTTC,CASSIVRTKYGYTF
.,TRBJ1-5,TRBV9,.,TGTGCCAGCAGCGTAGGGGTAGGGAACAATCAGCCCCAGCATTTT,CASSVGVGNNQPQHF
.,TRBJ2-6,TRBV4-3,.,TGCGCCAGCAGCCAAGGACGGGGTGCCGGGGCCAACGTCCTGACTTTC,CASSQGRGAGANVLTF
.,TRBJ2-1,TRBV4-2,.,TGTGCCAGCAGCCAGCATACACTGGATGAGCAGTTCTTC,CASSQHTLDEQFF
.,TRBJ2-2,TRBV15,TRBD2,TGTGCCACCAGCAGAAGTGGGACTAGCTACACCGGGGAGCTGTTTTTT,CATSRSGTSYTGELFF
.,TRBJ2-7,TRBV7-6,TRBD1,TGTGCCAGCAGCAACCCCCAGGGGGCTGGAGAGCAGTACTTC,CASSNPQGAGEQYF
.,TRBJ1-1,TRBV21-1,.,TGTGCCAGAAGAGGGACAGGGGGCAGAGAAAACACTGAAGCTTTCTTT,CARRGTGGRENTEAFF
many,TRBJ2-1,TRBV4-3,TRBD2,TGCGCCAGCAGCTCCCCCGGAGGACTAGCGGATTACAATGAGCAGTTCTTC,CASSSPGGLADYNEQFF
once,TRBJ1-1,TRBV4-1,.,TGCGCCAGCAGCGTGGCTGCAGGTGAAGCTTTCTTT,CASSVAAGEAFF
few,TRBJ1-2,TRBV12-3/TRBV12-4,.,TGTGCCAGCGCAAGTCTGTATGGCTACACCTTC,CASASLYGYTF
.,TRBJ1-2,TRBV11-3,.,TGTGCCAGCAGCTTAGAGGGCCCGACAGACCCCTATGGCTACACCTTC,CASSLEGPTDPYGYTF
many,TRBJ2-1,TRBV24-1,.,TGTGCCACCAGTGATTTTACAGGGCCCTACAATGAGCAGTTCTTC,CATSDFTGPYNEQFF
.,TRBJ1-4,TRBV7-9,.,TGTGCCAGCAGCTTTGCGTCGGGACTGTTTTTT,CASSFASGLFF